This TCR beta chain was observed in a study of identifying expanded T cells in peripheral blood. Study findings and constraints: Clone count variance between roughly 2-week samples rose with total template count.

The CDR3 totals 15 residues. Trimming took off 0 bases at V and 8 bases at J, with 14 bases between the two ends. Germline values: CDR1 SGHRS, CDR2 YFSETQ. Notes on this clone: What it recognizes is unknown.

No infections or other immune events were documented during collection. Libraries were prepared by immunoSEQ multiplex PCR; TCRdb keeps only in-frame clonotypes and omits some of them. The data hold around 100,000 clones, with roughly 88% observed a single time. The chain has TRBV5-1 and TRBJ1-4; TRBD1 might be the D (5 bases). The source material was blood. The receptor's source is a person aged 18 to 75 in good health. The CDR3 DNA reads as TGCGCCAGCAGCTTGGCCCCGGGGGGAACGGAAAAACTGTTTTTT. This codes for CASSLAPGGTEKLFF.